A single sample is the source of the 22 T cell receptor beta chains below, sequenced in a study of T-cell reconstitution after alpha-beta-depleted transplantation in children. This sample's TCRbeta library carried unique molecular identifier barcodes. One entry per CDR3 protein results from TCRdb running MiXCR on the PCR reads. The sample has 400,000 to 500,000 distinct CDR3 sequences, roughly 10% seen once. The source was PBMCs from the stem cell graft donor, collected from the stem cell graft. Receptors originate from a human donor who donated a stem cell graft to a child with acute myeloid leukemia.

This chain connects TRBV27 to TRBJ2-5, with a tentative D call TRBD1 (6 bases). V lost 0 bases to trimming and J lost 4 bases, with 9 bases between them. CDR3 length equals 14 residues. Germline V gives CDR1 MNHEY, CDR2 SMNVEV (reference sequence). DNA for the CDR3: TGTGCCAGCAGTTTATCAGGGGGTTTAGAGACCCAGTACTTC. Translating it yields CASSLSGGLETQYF.

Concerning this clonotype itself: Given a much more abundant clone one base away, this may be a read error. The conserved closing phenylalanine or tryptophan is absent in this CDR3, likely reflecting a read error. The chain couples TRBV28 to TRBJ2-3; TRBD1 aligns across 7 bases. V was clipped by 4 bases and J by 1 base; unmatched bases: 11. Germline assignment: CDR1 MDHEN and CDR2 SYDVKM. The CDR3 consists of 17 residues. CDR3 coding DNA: TGTGCCAGCAGTTCACTTATACTCCAGGGGGGCACAGATACGCAGTATTAT. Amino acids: CASSSLILQGGTDTQYY.

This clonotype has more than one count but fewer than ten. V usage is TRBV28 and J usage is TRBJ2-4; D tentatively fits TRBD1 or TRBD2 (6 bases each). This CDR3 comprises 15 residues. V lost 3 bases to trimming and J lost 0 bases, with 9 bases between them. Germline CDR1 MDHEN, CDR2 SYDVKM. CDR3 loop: CASSFGGLAKNIQYF. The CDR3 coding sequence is TGTGCCAGCAGTTTTGGGGGGCTAGCCAAAAACATTCAGTACTTC.

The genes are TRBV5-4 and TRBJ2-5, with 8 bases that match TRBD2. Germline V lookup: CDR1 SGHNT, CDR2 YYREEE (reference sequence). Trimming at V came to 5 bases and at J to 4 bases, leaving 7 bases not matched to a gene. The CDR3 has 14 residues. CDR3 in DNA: TGTGCCAGCAGTCCTAACGGGGGGGCAGAGACCCAGTACTTC. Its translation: CASSPNGGAETQYF.

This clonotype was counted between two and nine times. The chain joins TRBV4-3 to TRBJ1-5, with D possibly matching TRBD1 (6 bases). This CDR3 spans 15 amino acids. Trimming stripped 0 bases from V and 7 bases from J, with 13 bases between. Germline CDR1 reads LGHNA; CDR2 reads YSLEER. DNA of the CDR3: TGCGCCAGCAGCCAAGATCTGACAGGCGCCCAGCCCCAGCATTTT. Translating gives CASSQDLTGAQPQHF.

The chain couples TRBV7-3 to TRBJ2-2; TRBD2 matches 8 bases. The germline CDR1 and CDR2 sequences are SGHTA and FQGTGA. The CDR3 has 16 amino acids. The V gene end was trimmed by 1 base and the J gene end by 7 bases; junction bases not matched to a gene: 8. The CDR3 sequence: CASSLMPGGNHGELFF. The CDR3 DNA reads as TGTGCCAGCAGCTTAATGCCGGGAGGGAATCACGGGGAGCTGTTTTTT.

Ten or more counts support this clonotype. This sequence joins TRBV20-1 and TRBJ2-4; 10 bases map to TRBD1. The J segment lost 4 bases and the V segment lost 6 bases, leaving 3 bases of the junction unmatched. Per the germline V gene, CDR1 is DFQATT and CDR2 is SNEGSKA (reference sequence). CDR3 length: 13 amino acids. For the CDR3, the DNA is TGCAGTGCCCCGGGACAGGGGAAAAACATTCAGTACTTC. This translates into CSAPGQGKNIQYF.

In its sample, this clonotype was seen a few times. CDR3 nucleotide sequence: TGTGCCAGCAGCATCGGGGGGAACTCCTACAATGAGCAGTTCTTC. Protein: CASSIGGNSYNEQFF. V and J are TRBV7-2 and TRBJ2-1; 7 nucleotides agree with TRBD2. The CDR3 covers 15 residues. In germline, CDR1 is SGHTA, CDR2 FQGNSA. V lost 5 bases, J lost 0 bases, and 4 bases stayed unmatched.

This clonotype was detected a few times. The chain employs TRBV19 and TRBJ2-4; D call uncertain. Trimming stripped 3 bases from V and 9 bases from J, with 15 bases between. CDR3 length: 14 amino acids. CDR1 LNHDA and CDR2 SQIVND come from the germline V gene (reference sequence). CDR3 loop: CASSILEKNGIQYF. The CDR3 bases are TGTGCCAGTAGTATCTTGGAGAAAAACGGCATTCAGTACTTC.

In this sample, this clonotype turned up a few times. The CDR3 region has the DNA TGTGCCAGCAGCCTAAGCGGGAGGGCCGCCGGGGAGCTGTTTTTT. Translated: CASSLSGRAAGELFF. The J gene is TRBJ2-2, the V gene TRBV13; 10 nucleotides line up with TRBD2. The CDR3 has 15 amino acids. With V trimmed by 5 bases and J by 6 bases, 6 bases remained unmatched. Germline V CDR1 and CDR2: PRHDT, FYEKMQ (reference sequence).

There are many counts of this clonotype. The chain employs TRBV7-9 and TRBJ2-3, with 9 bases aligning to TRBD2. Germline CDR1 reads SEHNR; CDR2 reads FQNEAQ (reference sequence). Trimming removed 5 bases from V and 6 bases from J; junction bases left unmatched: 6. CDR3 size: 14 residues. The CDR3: CASSPTSGGDTQYF. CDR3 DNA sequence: TGTGCCAGCAGCCCGACTAGCGGTGGTGATACGCAGTATTTT. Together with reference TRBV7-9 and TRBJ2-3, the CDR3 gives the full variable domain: DTGVSQNPRHKITKRGQNVTFRCDPISEHNRLYWYRQTLGQGPEFLTYFQNEAQLEKSRLLSDRFSAERPKGSFSTLEIQRTEQGDSAMYLCASSPTSGGDTQYFGPGTRLTVL.

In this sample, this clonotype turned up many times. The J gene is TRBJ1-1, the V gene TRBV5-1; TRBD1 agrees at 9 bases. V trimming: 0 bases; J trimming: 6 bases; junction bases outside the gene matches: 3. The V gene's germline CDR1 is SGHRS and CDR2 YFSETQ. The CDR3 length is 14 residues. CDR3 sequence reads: CASSLGQGDAEAFF. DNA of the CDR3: TGCGCCAGCAGCTTGGGACAGGGGGACGCTGAAGCTTTCTTT.

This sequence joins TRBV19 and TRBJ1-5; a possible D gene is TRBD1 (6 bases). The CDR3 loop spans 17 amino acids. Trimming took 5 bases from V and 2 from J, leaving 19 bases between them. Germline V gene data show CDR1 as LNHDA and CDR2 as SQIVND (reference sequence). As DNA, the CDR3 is TGTGCCAGTAGTCGCCCCGGACAGCCGGCCGGCAATCAGCCCCAGCATTTT. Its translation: CASSRPGQPAGNQPQHF.

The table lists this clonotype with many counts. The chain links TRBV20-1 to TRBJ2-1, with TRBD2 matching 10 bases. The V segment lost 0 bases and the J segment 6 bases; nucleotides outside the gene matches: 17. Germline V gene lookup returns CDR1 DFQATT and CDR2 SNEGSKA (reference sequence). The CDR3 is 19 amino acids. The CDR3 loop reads CSARDLPYGLLAGGNEQFF. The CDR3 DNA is TGCAGTGCTAGAGATCTCCCCTACGGCCTTTTAGCGGGAGGCAATGAGCAGTTCTTC.

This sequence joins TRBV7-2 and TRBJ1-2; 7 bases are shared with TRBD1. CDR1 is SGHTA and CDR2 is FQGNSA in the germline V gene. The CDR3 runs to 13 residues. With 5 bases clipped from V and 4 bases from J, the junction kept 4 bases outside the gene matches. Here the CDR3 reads CASSAGQSYGYTF. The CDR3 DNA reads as TGTGCCAGCAGCGCGGGACAGAGCTATGGCTACACCTTC.

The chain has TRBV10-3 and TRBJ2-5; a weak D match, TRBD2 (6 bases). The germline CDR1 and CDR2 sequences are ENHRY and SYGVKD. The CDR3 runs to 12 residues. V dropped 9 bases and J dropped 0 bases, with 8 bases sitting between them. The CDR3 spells CAIGGYQETQYF. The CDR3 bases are TGTGCCATTGGGGGGTACCAAGAGACCCAGTACTTC.

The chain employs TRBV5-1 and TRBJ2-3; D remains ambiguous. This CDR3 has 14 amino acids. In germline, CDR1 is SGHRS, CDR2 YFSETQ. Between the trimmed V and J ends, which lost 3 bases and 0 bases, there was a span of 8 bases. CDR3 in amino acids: CASSSTKSTDTQYF. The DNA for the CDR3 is TGCGCCAGCAGCTCGACGAAGAGCACAGATACGCAGTATTTT.

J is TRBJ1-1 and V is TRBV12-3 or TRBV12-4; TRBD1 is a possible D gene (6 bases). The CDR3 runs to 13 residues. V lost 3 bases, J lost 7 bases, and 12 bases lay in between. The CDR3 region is CASSFRGPSEAFF. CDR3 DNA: TGTGCCAGCAGTTTTCGGGGGCCAAGTGAAGCTTTCTTT.

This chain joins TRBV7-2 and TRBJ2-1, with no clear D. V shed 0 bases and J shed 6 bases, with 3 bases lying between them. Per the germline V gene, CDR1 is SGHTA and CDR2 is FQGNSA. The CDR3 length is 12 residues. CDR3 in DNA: TGTGCCAGCAGCTTAGCGCCCAATGAGCAGTTCTTC. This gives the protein CASSLAPNEQFF.

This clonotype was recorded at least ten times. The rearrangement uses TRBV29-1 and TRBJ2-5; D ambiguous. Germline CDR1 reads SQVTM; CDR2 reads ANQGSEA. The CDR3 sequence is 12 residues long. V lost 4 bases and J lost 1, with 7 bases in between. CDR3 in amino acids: CSVGGLQETQYF. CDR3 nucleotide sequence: TGCAGCGTTGGTGGTCTCCAAGAGACCCAGTACTTC. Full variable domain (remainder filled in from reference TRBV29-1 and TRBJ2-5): SAVISQKPSRDICQRGTSLTIQCQVDSQVTMMFWYRQQPGQSLTLIATANQGSEATYESGFVIDKFPISRPNLTFSTLTVSNMSPEDSSIYLCSVGGLQETQYFGPGTRLLVL.

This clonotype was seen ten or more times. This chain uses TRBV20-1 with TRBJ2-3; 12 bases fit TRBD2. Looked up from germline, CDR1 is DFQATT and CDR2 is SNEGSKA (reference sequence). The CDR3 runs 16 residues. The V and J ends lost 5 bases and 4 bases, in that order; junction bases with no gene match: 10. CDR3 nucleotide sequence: TGCAGTGCTCCGACTAGCGGGAGCCTCTTGGCAGATACGCAGTATTTT. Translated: CSAPTSGSLLADTQYF.

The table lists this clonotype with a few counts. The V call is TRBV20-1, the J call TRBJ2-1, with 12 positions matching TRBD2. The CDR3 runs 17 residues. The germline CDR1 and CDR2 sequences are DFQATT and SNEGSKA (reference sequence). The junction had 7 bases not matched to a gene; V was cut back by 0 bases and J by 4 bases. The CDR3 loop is CSARDSSGRASYNEQFF. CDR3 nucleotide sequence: TGCAGTGCTAGAGACTCTAGCGGGAGGGCCTCTTACAATGAGCAGTTCTTC.